These T cell receptor beta chains were read from a single sample in a study of cytomegalovirus exposure and HLA in healthy donors. Libraries were prepared by immunoSEQ multiplex PCR; TCRdb keeps only in-frame clonotypes and omits some of them. The sample lists about 140,000 clones, roughly 80% occurring once. Material: PBMCs. These receptors came from a female donor in good health and CMV-seronegative. Both conserved end residues are part of each CDR3. A D gene is named only where the DNA matches it firmly. The listing skips clone size in some rows; elsewhere it reads once, few, many or a size class.

clone_size j_call v_call d_call cdr3_nt cdr3_aa
few TRBJ1-1 TRBV7-9 NA TGTGCCAGCAGCTTAGGAGGATACAGGGTTGACACTGAAGCTTTCTTT CASSLGGYRVDTEAFF
once TRBJ1-1 TRBV7-9 NA TGTGCCAGCAGCTTAGGGGAAACAGGGCGCACTGAAGCTTTCTTT CASSLGETGRTEAFF
NA TRBJ2-1 TRBV7-9 NA TGTGCCAGCCCAAGCGGAACCGAGCAGTTCTTC CASPSGTEQFF
NA TRBJ2-3 TRBV6-1 TRBD1 TGTGCCAGCGGTGACAGGGGCCACTACACAGATACGCAGTATTTT CASGDRGHYTDTQYF
NA TRBJ2-1 TRBV6-4 TRBD2 TGTGCCAGCAGCCAACTAGCGGGAGCCTACAATGAGCAGTTCTTC CASSQLAGAYNEQFF
NA TRBJ1-2 TRBV19 NA TGTGCCAGTAGTATACCCTCAAAGGCCGGAAGTCGGAGCACCTATGGCTACACCTTC CASSIPSKAGSRSTYGYTF
NA TRBJ1-2 TRBV27 TRBD1 TGTGCCAGCAACGACAGGGGTGTCGGGGGCTACACCTTC CASNDRGVGGYTF
NA TRBJ1-1 TRBV28 NA TGTGCCAGCACCTTACCCCAGGGGAACACTGAAGCTTTCTTT CASTLPQGNTEAFF
NA TRBJ2-5 TRBV14 NA TGTGCCAGCAGCCCATTCGCCGGGGAGACCCAGTACTTC CASSPFAGETQYF
NA TRBJ2-5 TRBV5-1 TRBD1 TGCGCCAGCAGCTTGGGACAGGGAAATCAAGAGACCCAGTACTTC CASSLGQGNQETQYF
NA TRBJ1-5 TRBV4-1 NA TGCGCCAGCAGCCAAGATCCGGGTCCCAATCAGCCCCAGCATTTT CASSQDPGPNQPQHF
NA TRBJ2-7 TRBV7-9 TRBD2 TGTGCCAGCGGCGGGACTAACCGAAAAGATTACGAGCAGTACTTC CASGGTNRKDYEQYF
NA TRBJ1-5 TRBV19 NA TGTGCCAGTAGTATAGGGCCAGGGCCCCAGCATTTT CASSIGPGPQHF
few TRBJ2-7 TRBV28 NA TGTGCCAGCAGTTTCGATTTCGACAGTCCCTCCTACGAGCAGTACTTC CASSFDFDSPSYEQYF
NA TRBJ2-7 TRBV29-1 TRBD1 TGCAGCGTTAGACAGGGGTCCTACGAGCAGTACTTC CSVRQGSYEQYF
NA TRBJ2-5 TRBV19 TRBD2 TGTGCCAGTAGTAGACTAGCGGGGGCCCAAGAGACCCAGTACTTC CASSRLAGAQETQYF
NA TRBJ1-2 TRBV5-4 NA TGTGCCAGCAGCGGAAACAACAGGGACCCGGACTATGGCTACACCTTC CASSGNNRDPDYGYTF
NA TRBJ2-5 TRBV25-1 TRBD2 TGTGCCAGCAGTGAATACCAGAGTAGCGGGAGAGAGACCCAGTACTTC CASSEYQSSGRETQYF
NA TRBJ2-5 TRBV11-3 TRBD2 TGTGCCAGCAGCTTATTTAGCGGGAGCGAAGAGACCCAGTACTTC CASSLFSGSEETQYF
NA TRBJ1-1 TRBV2 NA TGTGCCAGCAGTCGGACACCCGAGAACACTGAAGCTTTCTTT CASSRTPENTEAFF
NA TRBJ2-5 TRBV13 TRBD2 TGTGCCAGCAGCACGACTAGCGGTCAAGAGACCCAGTACTTC CASSTTSGQETQYF